The next 24 T cell receptor beta chains were all read from a single sample in a study of early T cells in non-severe SARS-CoV-2 infection. TCRdb ran MiXCR on the 5' RACE reads and lists one entry per CDR3 protein. The data contain tens of thousands of distinct CDR3 sequences, just under 15% of them singletons. Sequenced material: whole blood, taken at baseline. All receptors come from an adult who was a healthcare worker with PCR-confirmed SARS-CoV-2 infection or an uninfected control (not recorded which).

This clonotype was observed a few times. V is TRBV7-9 and J is TRBJ2-7; 8 positions match TRBD2. CDR1 and CDR2 (germline): SEHNR, FQNEAQ (reference sequence). The CDR3 is made up of 16 amino acids. After removal of 1 base from V and 5 bases from J, the junction contained 10 bases not matched to a gene. The CDR3 spells CASSLVSGLAVNEQYF. CDR3 DNA: TGTGCCAGCAGCTTAGTGTCCGGACTAGCTGTTAACGAGCAGTACTTC. Variable domain in full (rest from reference TRBV7-9 and TRBJ2-7): DTGVSQNPRHKITKRGQNVTFRCDPISEHNRLYWYRQTLGQGPEFLTYFQNEAQLEKSRLLSDRFSAERPKGSFSTLEIQRTEQGDSAMYLCASSLVSGLAVNEQYFGPGTRLTVT.

The rearrangement uses TRBV29-1 and TRBJ2-7, with D uncertain. The V and J ends lost 5 bases and 2 bases respectively, with 22 bases between them. Germline assignment: CDR1 SQVTM and CDR2 ANQGSEA. CDR3 size: 16 residues. The CDR3 DNA follows: TGCAGCGTTTATTTCAGGTACGAGACCTCAACCTACGAGCAGTACTTC. It codes for CSVYFRYETSTYEQYF.

This clonotype was recorded a few times. This chain links TRBV12-3 or TRBV12-4 with TRBJ2-3; 12 positions agree with TRBD2. The length of the CDR3 is 17 residues. The V and J ends lost 4 bases and 2 bases, in that order; junction bases with no gene match: 7. The CDR3 DNA reads TGTGCCAGCAGTTCCACCTGGACTAGCGGGAACACAGATACGCAGTATTTT. This sequence encodes CASSSTWTSGNTDTQYF.

The chain links TRBV4-1 to TRBJ2-5; 11 bases are shared with TRBD2. Trimming took 2 bases from V and 1 from J; bases not matched to a gene: 6. Germline V gene lookup returns CDR1 MGHRA and CDR2 YSYEKL. This CDR3 spans 17 amino acids. Here the CDR3 DNA reads TGCGCCAGCAGCCAACTAGCGGGGGGCTTTACCCAAGAGACCCAGTACTTC. Translated: CASSQLAGGFTQETQYF.

This clonotype was detected ten times or more. The chain combines TRBV20-1 with TRBJ2-2; D is ambiguous. From germline, CDR1 is DFQATT and CDR2 SNEGSKA (reference sequence). The CDR3 consists of 11 residues. V lost 1 base and J lost 5, with 2 bases in between. CDR3 nucleotide sequence: TGCAGTGCTAGAGGTACCGGGGAGCTGTTTTTT. Protein: CSARGTGELFF.

By its share, this clonotype is medium-sized. This chain joins TRBV29-1 and TRBJ1-1; TRBD1 might be the D (5 bases). Trimming took off 5 bases at V and 0 bases at J, with 10 bases between the two ends. The CDR3 has 13 amino acids. Germline V lookup: CDR1 SQVTM, CDR2 ANQGSEA. The CDR3 bases are TGCAGCGTTTGTGGACACTTGAACACTGAAGCTTTCTTT. As protein: CSVCGHLNTEAFF.

This clonotype has more than one count but fewer than ten. The V call is TRBV11-2, the J call TRBJ2-2; 9 bases align to TRBD2. Germline V gives CDR1 SGHAT, CDR2 FQNNGV. After removal of 0 bases from V and 2 bases from J, the junction contained 1 base not matched to a gene. The CDR3 runs 16 residues. CDR3 protein: CASSLEGLANTGELFF. Written as DNA, the CDR3 is TGTGCCAGCAGCTTAGAGGGACTAGCTAACACCGGGGAGCTGTTTTTT.

This clonotype was observed a few times. CDR3 in amino acids: CASSGQGFADTQYF. In DNA, the CDR3 is TGTGCCAGCAGCGGTCAGGGGTTCGCAGATACGCAGTATTTT. This chain links TRBV9 with TRBJ2-3, with D perhaps matching TRBD1 (6 bases). The V gene's germline CDR1 is SGDLS and CDR2 YYNGEE. The V end lost 3 bases, the J end lost 4 bases, and 12 bases lay between the germline ends. The CDR3 has 14 amino acids.

In this sample, this clonotype turned up a few times. CDR3 in amino acids: CASSSQTGYEQYF. The CDR3 DNA sequence: TGTGCCAGCAGCTCCCAGACAGGGTACGAGCAGTACTTC. The chain combines TRBV7-2 with TRBJ2-7; 7 positions match TRBD1. With 4 bases clipped from V and 4 bases from J, the junction kept 4 bases outside the gene matches. The germline CDR1 and CDR2 sequences are SGHTA and FQGNSA. The CDR3 runs 13 residues.

This clonotype was observed at least ten times. The chain is built from TRBV5-1 and TRBJ2-7; 13 bases are shared with TRBD2. The CDR3 spans 15 residues. With 3 bases clipped from V and 6 bases from J, the junction kept 6 bases outside the gene matches. Germline V CDR1 and CDR2: SGHRS, YFSETQ. CDR3 in DNA: TGCGCCAGCAGCTCCGGACTAGCGGGAGTCTCCGAGCAGTACTTC. It translates to CASSSGLAGVSEQYF.

The V call is TRBV6-5, the J call TRBJ2-1, with D perhaps TRBD1 or TRBD2 (5 bases each). CDR3 length equals 12 residues. With 6 bases removed from V and 8 bases from J, the gap between germline ends came to 11 bases. From germline, CDR1 is MNHEY and CDR2 SVGAGI. CDR3 nucleotide sequence: TGTGCCAGCAGAACGACAGCGGATGAGCAGTTCTTC. It codes for CASRTTADEQFF.

This clonotype came up a few times. The rearrangement joins TRBV5-1 to TRBJ2-1, with D possibly called TRBD1 or TRBD2 (5 bases each). Trimming stripped 5 bases from V and 4 bases from J, with 16 bases between. Per germline, CDR1 SGHRS and CDR2 YFSETQ. The CDR3 contains 15 residues. The CDR3 loop reads CASSVSGTDYNEQFF. DNA for the CDR3: TGCGCCAGCAGTGTGTCGGGGACGGATTACAATGAGCAGTTCTTC.

This clonotype was found many times. The chain uses TRBV5-1 and TRBJ2-2; a weak D match, TRBD1 (7 bases). Germline V lookup: CDR1 SGHRS, CDR2 YFSETQ. This CDR3 is built from 15 residues. V was cut by 1 base and J by 4 bases, with 11 bases left in between. The DNA of the CDR3 is TGCGCCAGCAGCTTGAACAGGGGAGGCACCGGGGAGCTGTTTTTT. Translating gives CASSLNRGGTGELFF.

The rearrangement joins TRBV10-3 to TRBJ2-3; D remains ambiguous. In germline, CDR1 is ENHRY, CDR2 SYGVKD. Between the trimmed V and J ends, which lost 6 bases and 6 bases, there was a span of 13 bases. The CDR3 is 13 amino acids. CDR3 residues: CAIRGSDTDTQYF. DNA of the CDR3: TGTGCCATCAGGGGGTCGGATACCGATACGCAGTATTTT.

This clonotype has only a few counts. This rearrangement joins TRBV20-1 to TRBJ1-2; a possible D gene is TRBD1 (6 bases). The CDR3 is made up of 14 amino acids. Germline CDR1 is DFQATT and CDR2 is SNEGSKA (reference sequence). Deletions cut 0 bases from V and 4 bases from J, with 12 bases between. The CDR3 protein is CSAREGTGLYGYTF. The CDR3 DNA follows: TGCAGTGCTAGAGAGGGAACAGGGCTCTATGGCTACACCTTC.

Only a few counts were recorded for this clonotype. The chain combines TRBV28 with TRBJ1-5, with 10 bases fitting TRBD1. Germline CDR1 reads MDHEN; CDR2 reads SYDVKM. CDR3 length: 17 residues. V was clipped by 9 bases and J by 0 bases; unmatched bases: 11. CDR3 sequence reads: CASVTGGAGYSNQPQHF. CDR3 nucleotides: TGTGCCAGTGTGACAGGGGGCGCGGGTTATAGCAATCAGCCCCAGCATTTT. The full variable domain, its missing parts supplied by reference TRBV28 and TRBJ1-5, is DVKVTQSSRYLVKRTGEKVFLECVQDMDHENMFWYRQDPGLGLRLIYFSYDVKMKEKGDIPEGYSVSREKKERFSLILESASTNQTSMYLCASVTGGAGYSNQPQHFGDGTRLSIL.

This clonotype was seen only a few times. This chain connects TRBV5-1 to TRBJ2-5; D is ambiguous. Trimming took off 0 bases at V and 1 base at J, with 13 bases between the two ends. CDR3 size: 16 residues. Germline CDR1 and CDR2: SGHRS and YFSETQ. The CDR3 nucleotides read TGCGCCAGCAGCTTGGAGGGCGGACGGCTCCAAGAGACCCAGTACTTC. It yields the protein CASSLEGGRLQETQYF. Based on the CDR3 plus reference TRBV5-1 and TRBJ2-5, the full variable domain is KAGVTQTPRYLIKTRGQQVTLSCSPISGHRSVSWYQQTPGQGLQFLFEYFSETQRNKGNFPGRFSGRQFSNSRSEMNVSTLELGDSALYLCASSLEGGRLQETQYFGPGTRLLVL.

The chain employs TRBV25-1 and TRBJ2-7; 8 bases are shared with TRBD1. V dropped 9 bases and J dropped 4; count of bases not matched to a gene: 2. The CDR3 loop spans 11 amino acids. Germline V lookup: CDR1 MGHDK, CDR2 SYGVNS. As DNA, the CDR3 is TGTGCCAGTGGACAGGGATACGAGCAGTACTTC. Its translation: CASGQGYEQYF.

This chain links TRBV2 with TRBJ2-1; no reliable D call. Trimming cost V 2 bases and J 5 bases, with 4 bases left between them. Germline CDR1 SNHLY, CDR2 FYNNEI. CDR3 length: 12 amino acids. The CDR3 DNA reads TGTGCCAGCAGTGAACCAAACAATGAGCAGTTCTTC. Residues: CASSEPNNEQFF.

This clonotype has more than one count but fewer than ten. V gene TRBV2 combines with J gene TRBJ2-2; 9 positions match TRBD1. The CDR3 length is 15 residues. Germline-derived CDR1 and CDR2 are SNHLY and FYNNEI. Losses at the gene ends were 6 bases for V and 5 bases for J; bases not matched to a gene: 7. CDR3 DNA sequence: TGTGCCAGCAGGAGGGACAGGGTTGCTACCGGGGAGCTGTTTTTT. Translating it yields CASRRDRVATGELFF.

This clonotype occurred many times. The chain is built from TRBV10-2 and TRBJ2-4; no reliable D call. Trimming pared 7 bases from V and 1 base from J, leaving 14 bases between. This CDR3 is 15 amino acids long. Germline CDR1 is WSHSY and CDR2 is SAAADI. The CDR3: CASIWGTGAKNIQYF. The CDR3 region has the DNA TGCGCCAGCATTTGGGGTACCGGGGCCAAAAACATTCAGTACTTC.

This chain connects TRBV7-7 to TRBJ2-5; 9 bases line up with TRBD1. Germline V gene data show CDR1 as SSHAT and CDR2 as FNYEAQ (reference sequence). The CDR3 extends over 16 amino acids. V gave up 5 bases and J gave up 5 bases; unmatched junction bases: 12. The DNA of the CDR3 is TGTGCCAGCAGCCCCCTATCCGGGACAGGGTCCGAGACCCAGTACTTC. The encoded protein is CASSPLSGTGSETQYF.

The V and J genes are TRBV7-3 and TRBJ2-3; the D gene is possibly TRBD2 (6 bases). This CDR3 is built from 14 residues. V was clipped by 1 base and J by 3 bases, with 8 bases between them. CDR1 is SGHTA, CDR2 FQGTGA, per germline. CDR3 amino acids: CASSLMGGTDTQYF. In DNA, the CDR3 is TGTGCCAGCAGCTTAATGGGGGGAACAGATACGCAGTATTTT.

This clonotype has just one count. V usage is TRBV3-1 and J usage is TRBJ1-2; D is unresolved. CDR1 is LGHDT and CDR2 is YNNKEL in the germline V gene (reference sequence). The CDR3 has 15 residues. V was cut by 4 bases and J by 0 bases, with 12 bases left in between. CDR3 coding DNA: TGTGCCAGCAGCCCATTAAGCGCAGCTAACTATGGCTACACCTTC. Translated: CASSPLSAANYGYTF. The full variable domain, completed using reference TRBV3-1 and TRBJ1-2, is DTAVSQTPKYLVTQMGNDKSIKCEQNLGHDTMYWYKQDSKKFLKIMFSYNNKELIINETVPNRFSPKSPDKAHLNLHINSLELGDSAVYFCASSPLSAANYGYTFGSGTRLTVV.